A selection of T cell receptor beta chains follows, all from one sample in a study of human T cells and chemical hapten exposure. Each CDR3 protein gets one entry after TCRdb re-called the RACE reads with MiXCR. In the table there are 120,000 or so distinct CDR3 sequences, about 13% of which are singletons. The specimen was whole blood, collected in connection with sensitization to the hapten diphenylcyclopropenone (DPC). These receptors all come from a young woman with alopecia areata. Some clones in this sample may be carry-over from other donors' samples. The CDR3 runs from the conserved cysteine through the conserved F or W.

V gene: TRBV7-2
CDR3 protein: CASSLAGTESYEQYF

V gene: TRBV4-1
CDR3 protein: CASSQGLLGQGRGGNEQFF

V gene: TRBV4-3
CDR3 protein: CASSQDHGYEQYF

V gene: TRBV18
CDR3 protein: CASSPSRGNNGYTF

V gene: TRBV20-1
CDR3 protein: CSAPRAISTDTQYF

V gene: TRBV30
CDR3 protein: CAWSVLAGATNEQFF

V gene: TRBV3-1
CDR3 protein: CASSPTGPIYEQYF

V gene: TRBV7-8
CDR3 protein: CASGTGEFLGYGYTF

V gene: TRBV20-1
CDR3 protein: CSAKAGGGESETQYF

V gene: TRBV6-5
CDR3 protein: CASRPDPRSNQPQHF

V gene: TRBV29-1
CDR3 protein: CSGQQGVLNTEAFF

V gene: TRBV6-5
CDR3 protein: CASSSSHSNQPQHF

V gene: TRBV4-1
CDR3 protein: CASSQMGHRAFF

V gene: TRBV4-3
CDR3 protein: CASSPYTGGCYGYTF

V gene: TRBV7-2
CDR3 protein: CASCPSSNQETQYF

V gene: TRBV7-7
CDR3 protein: CASSPKGGNEQFF

V gene: TRBV18
CDR3 protein: CASSPGTGGVETQYF

V gene: TRBV7-6
CDR3 protein: CASSRSSGGPTDTQYF

V gene: TRBV20-1
CDR3 protein: CSASVFSGGAYNEQFF

V gene: TRBV7-7
CDR3 protein: CATTGRLWGLSYTF

V gene: TRBV11-2
CDR3 protein: CASSPSGGLSYNEQFF

V gene: TRBV7-3
CDR3 protein: CASSLTVRNTGELFF

V gene: TRBV5-4
CDR3 protein: CASSDPRRNSPLHF

V gene: TRBV27
CDR3 protein: CASSGRGTGEAFF

V gene: TRBV6-2/TRBV6-3
CDR3 protein: CASSSLAGGLNEQFF

V gene: TRBV6-2/TRBV6-3
CDR3 protein: CASSSTDGTDQPQHF

V gene: TRBV28
CDR3 protein: CASSQLPGQGEFF

V gene: TRBV18
CDR3 protein: CASSPDPPGSGNQPQHF

V gene: TRBV19
CDR3 protein: CASAPSRGISYNEQFF

V gene: TRBV5-1
CDR3 protein: CASSLTTGRYYEQYF

V gene: TRBV11-2
CDR3 protein: CASRNRGSGGPSTDTQYF

V gene: TRBV20-1
CDR3 protein: CSARVDRVSANEKLFF

V gene: TRBV11-2
CDR3 protein: CASSLEGSPVKTQYF

V gene: TRBV18
CDR3 protein: CASRGTLGGTEAFF

V gene: TRBV25-1
CDR3 protein: CAVGDTGELFF

V gene: TRBV6-2/TRBV6-3
CDR3 protein: CASSWGSAGTQYF

V gene: TRBV20-1
CDR3 protein: CSARGTGDYNEQFF

V gene: TRBV7-2
CDR3 protein: CASSFGAPTDTQYF

V gene: TRBV30
CDR3 protein: CAWSSTTSGGYEQYF

V gene: TRBV6-2/TRBV6-3
CDR3 protein: CASSSERQGCGEQYF

V gene: TRBV4-1
CDR3 protein: CASSQELRGPTDTQYF

V gene: TRBV29-1
CDR3 protein: CSARPMGEKLFF

V gene: TRBV5-4
CDR3 protein: CASSLGTSGGPGETQYF

V gene: TRBV25-1
CDR3 protein: CASSEEEWTGESNQPQHF

V gene: TRBV28
CDR3 protein: CASSTGVGQPQHF

V gene: TRBV29-1
CDR3 protein: CSVEDGQDTQYF

V gene: TRBV4-3
CDR3 protein: CASSQESISSYNSPLHF

V gene: TRBV6-2/TRBV6-3
CDR3 protein: CASSTGDLNQPQHF

V gene: TRBV3-1
CDR3 protein: CASSQDLVAGDEQFF

V gene: TRBV10-3
CDR3 protein: CAISRMSDTQYF

V gene: TRBV20-1
CDR3 protein: CSARQISYEQYF

V gene: TRBV30
CDR3 protein: CAWSVGAGQPQHF